Detailed here is one TCR beta chain. V was pared by 2 bases and J by 9 bases, with 14 bases between. CDR3 size: 15 residues. Germline V lookup: CDR1 MDHEN, CDR2 SYDVKM. The PCR ran on 60 Vbeta and 13 Jbeta primers. Sequencing used immunoSEQ multiplex PCR; TCRdb keeps in-frame clones, though not all of them. In the table there are roughly 200,000 clones, approximately 78% of which are singletons. These data are taken from a study of cytomegalovirus exposure and HLA in healthy donors. The receptor was isolated from a man aged 25-45 years in good health and CMV-seronegative. The V call is TRBV28, the J call TRBJ1-6; D not resolved. Material: PBMCs. CDR3 protein: CASSLRSLRVSPLHF. The CDR3 nucleotides are TGTGCCAGCAGTTTAAGAAGCCTTCGAGTTTCACCCCTCCACTTT. Based on the CDR3 plus reference TRBV28 and TRBJ1-6, the full variable domain is DVKVTQSSRYLVKRTGEKVFLECVQDMDHENMFWYRQDPGLGLRLIYFSYDVKMKEKGDIPEGYSVSREKKERFSLILESASTNQTSMYLCASSLRSLRVSPLHFGNGTRLTVT.